This paragraph covers one T cell receptor (beta chain) sequence. The antigen is undetermined. The data are from a study of T cell repertoires in cytomegalovirus infection. Study-level background: An indication of both CMV infection and matching HLA type came from public TCR beta signatures. Whole-study findings and limits: Carriers of CMV plus the relevant HLA were identified by cumulative public TCR beta family frequency. Clonotypes of TCR beta that were HLA-C-restricted and CMV-specific dominated the ex vivo response.

Germline V gene data show CDR1 as MDHEN and CDR2 as SYDVKM. The CDR3 contains 16 residues. The junction had 14 bases not matched to a gene; V was cut back by 5 bases and J by 7 bases. TCRdb re-called the reads through MiXCR, storing one row per CDR3 protein. The data show about 190,000 distinct CDR3 sequences, 9.5% seen once. This sequence joins TRBV28 and TRBJ2-5; 9 bases agree with TRBD1. Sequencing used PBMCs. The receptor comes from a human donor in good health (CMV status not recorded). Some clones in this sample may be carry-over from other donors' samples. The CDR3: CASSPPGTGQGGTQYF. The DNA of the CDR3 is TGTGCCAGCAGTCCCCCCGGGACAGGGCAGGGAGGGACCCAGTACTTC.